This T cell receptor beta chain is drawn from a study of blood T cells in healthy people across ages. V lost 3 bases, J lost 7 bases, and 16 bases lay in between. The V gene's germline CDR1 is SGHTA and CDR2 FQGTGA. The CDR3 extends over 15 amino acids. With a J-beta primer mix and a sample-barcoded 5' primer, a second PCR ran roughly 7 to 11 cycles. TCRdb re-derived calls from the 5' RACE reads in MiXCR, one entry per CDR3 protein. The sample gives about 1.6 million distinct CDR3 sequences, about 32% of which show up once; approximately 10% is in the top ten. V usage is TRBV7-3 and J usage is TRBJ2-1, with D perhaps TRBD2 (5 bases). The clonotype was recovered from a woman younger than 45 in good health. The sample was blood. Written as DNA, the CDR3 is TGTGCCAGCAGCTTTGGGATAGCGACGACAAATGAGCAGTTCTTC. Protein: CASSFGIATTNEQFF.